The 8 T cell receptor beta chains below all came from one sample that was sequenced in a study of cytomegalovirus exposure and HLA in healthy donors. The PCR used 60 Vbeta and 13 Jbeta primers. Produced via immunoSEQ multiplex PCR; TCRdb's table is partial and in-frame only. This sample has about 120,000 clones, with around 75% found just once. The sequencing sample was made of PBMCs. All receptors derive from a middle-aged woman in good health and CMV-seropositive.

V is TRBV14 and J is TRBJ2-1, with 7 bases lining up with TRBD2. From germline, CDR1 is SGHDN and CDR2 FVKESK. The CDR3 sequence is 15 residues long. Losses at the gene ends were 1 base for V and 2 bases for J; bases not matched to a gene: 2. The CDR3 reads CASSQAAGAYNEQFF. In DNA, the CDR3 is TGTGCCAGCAGCCAAGCGGCGGGGGCCTACAATGAGCAGTTCTTC. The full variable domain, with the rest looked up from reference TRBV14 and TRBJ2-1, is EAGVTQFPSHSVIEKGQTVTLRCDPISGHDNLYWYRRVMGKEIKFLLHFVKESKQDESGMPNNRFLAERTGGTYSTLKVQPAELEDSGVYFCASSQAAGAYNEQFFGPGTRLTVL.

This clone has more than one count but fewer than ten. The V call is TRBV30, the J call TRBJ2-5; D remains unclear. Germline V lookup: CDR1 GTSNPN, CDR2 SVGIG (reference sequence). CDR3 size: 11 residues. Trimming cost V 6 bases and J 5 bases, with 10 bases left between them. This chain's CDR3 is CACCGLETQYF. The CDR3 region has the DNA TGTGCCTGTTGTGGGCTCGAGACCCAGTACTTC.

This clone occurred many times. The CDR3: CASRTATGYEQYF. The CDR3 DNA sequence: TGTGCCAGCAGGACCGCCACGGGGTACGAGCAGTACTTC. The rearrangement links TRBV2 to TRBJ2-7; D perhaps matches TRBD2 (5 bases). Trimming took 6 bases from V and 4 from J, leaving 13 bases between them. This CDR3 has 13 amino acids. Germline assignment: CDR1 SNHLY and CDR2 FYNNEI.

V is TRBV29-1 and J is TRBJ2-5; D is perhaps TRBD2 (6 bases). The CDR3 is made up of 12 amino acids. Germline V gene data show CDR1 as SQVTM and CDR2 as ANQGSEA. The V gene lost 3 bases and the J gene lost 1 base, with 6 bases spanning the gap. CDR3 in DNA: TGCAGCGTTGAGCGGGGCCAAGAGACCCAGTACTTC. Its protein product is CSVERGQETQYF.

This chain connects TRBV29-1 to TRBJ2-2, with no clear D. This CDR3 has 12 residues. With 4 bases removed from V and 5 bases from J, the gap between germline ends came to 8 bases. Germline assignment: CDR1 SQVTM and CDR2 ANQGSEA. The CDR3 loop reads CSVVVGTGELFF. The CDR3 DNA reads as TGCAGCGTTGTGGTCGGTACCGGGGAGCTGTTTTTT.

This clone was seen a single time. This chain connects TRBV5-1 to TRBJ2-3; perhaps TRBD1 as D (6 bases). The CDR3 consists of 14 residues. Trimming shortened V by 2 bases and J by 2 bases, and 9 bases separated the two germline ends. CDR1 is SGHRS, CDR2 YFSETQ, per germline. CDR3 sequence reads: CASSLGGDTDTQYF. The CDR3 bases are TGCGCCAGCAGCTTAGGGGGAGACACAGATACGCAGTATTTT.

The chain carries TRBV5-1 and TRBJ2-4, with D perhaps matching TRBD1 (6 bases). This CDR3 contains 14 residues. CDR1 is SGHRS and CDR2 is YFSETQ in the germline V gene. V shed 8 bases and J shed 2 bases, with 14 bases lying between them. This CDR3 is CARIIQGSKNIQYF. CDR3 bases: TGCGCCAGGATTATCCAGGGGTCCAAAAACATTCAGTACTTC.

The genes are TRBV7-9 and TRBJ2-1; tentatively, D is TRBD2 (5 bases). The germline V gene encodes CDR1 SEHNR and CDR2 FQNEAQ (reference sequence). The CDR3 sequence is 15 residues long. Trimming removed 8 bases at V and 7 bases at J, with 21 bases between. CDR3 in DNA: TGTGCCAGCGGAAAAGAGGGTCGCACCCTGAATGAGCAGTTCTTC. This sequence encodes CASGKEGRTLNEQFF.